One sample yielded the 7 T cell receptor beta chains listed below, sequenced in a study of beta chain features in type 1 diabetes (dated by TCRdb to the late 2010s). Study-wide conclusions, independent of this receptor: In all four CD4+ subsets, TCRB CDR3 length was moderately but significantly shorter in type 1 diabetes patients.

These receptors have no known antigen. Library preparation was by the immunoSEQ multiplex PCR assay. The High Capacity cDNA Reverse Transcription Kit was used to reverse transcribe all of the isolated RNA, meaning that expressed TCRB transcripts were what got sequenced. TCRdb carries this immuneACCESS record with in-frame sequences only. Its versions omit some clonotypes, under half of them owing to an unresolved V gene in the studies checked, with the rest unexplained. The sample has some 640,000 clones on record, about an eighth of them singletons. Nearly 0.04% of the sample is in the top ten clones. Source material: naive CD4+ T cells from blood. The cell subset or site label on this specimen signifies: true naive CD4+ T cells. The receptors here all came from a man aged 18 to 29 with type 1 diabetes.

V gene TRBV28 combines with J gene TRBJ2-7; tentatively, D is TRBD2 (5 bases). V lost 10 bases, J lost 1 base, and 14 bases lay in between. The CDR3 length is 13 residues. CDR1 is MDHEN, CDR2 SYDVKM, per germline. CDR3 residues: CATGEGRSYEQYF. The CDR3 nucleotides read TGTGCCACCGGAGAGGGCAGGTCCTACGAGCAGTACTTC.

J is TRBJ2-7 and V is TRBV29-1, with 11 bases that match TRBD1. The germline CDR1 and CDR2 sequences are SQVTM and ANQGSEA. Unmatched junction bases numbered 10, after V lost 6 bases and J lost 3 bases. The CDR3 runs 15 residues. CDR3 residues: CSVREAGTGGYEQYF. The CDR3, as DNA: TGCAGCGTCAGAGAGGCCGGGACAGGGGGCTACGAGCAGTACTTC.

The chain employs TRBV5-6 and TRBJ1-1; D is possibly TRBD1 (5 bases). The CDR3 runs 15 residues. V lost 5 bases, J lost 1 base, and 15 bases lay in between. Germline values: CDR1 SGHDT, CDR2 YYEEEE. CDR3 amino acids: CASRTPGRTNTEAFF. The DNA of the CDR3 is TGTGCCAGCAGAACCCCGGGACGGACGAACACTGAAGCTTTCTTT.

The chain combines TRBV27 with TRBJ2-3; weak D call: TRBD2 (7 bases). V lost 4 bases and J lost 6, with 17 bases in between. Germline CDR1 and CDR2: MNHEY and SMNVEV (reference sequence). This CDR3 has 15 amino acids. CDR3 DNA sequence: TGTGCCAGCAGTTCTGCGGGGGCCTATCCGGATACGCAGTATTTT. Translated, it gives CASSSAGAYPDTQYF.

On this clone: Other nucleotide sequences in the sample specify the same CDR3. V and J are TRBV29-1 and TRBJ2-5, with a weak D call TRBD2 (5 bases). This CDR3 has 12 residues. Trimming left V 4 bases short and J 2 bases short, with 8 bases between. Germline loops: CDR1 SQVTM, CDR2 ANQGSEA. The CDR3 bases are TGCAGCGTTGTTCGGGGACAAGAGACCCAGTACTTC. It translates to CSVVRGQETQYF.

This clone was observed a few times. V and J are TRBV6-5 and TRBJ2-6, with D hard to call. Germline V gene data show CDR1 as MNHEY and CDR2 as SVGAGI. CDR3 length: 14 amino acids. V gave up 4 bases and J gave up 1 base, with 5 bases separating them. Here the CDR3 reads CASSLLSGANVLTF. The CDR3 nucleotides read TGTGCCAGCAGTTTGCTGTCTGGGGCCAACGTCCTGACTTTC.

The chain uses TRBV10-3 and TRBJ2-5; D is possibly TRBD1 (5 bases). The V end lost 4 bases, the J end lost 5 bases, and 11 bases lay between the germline ends. This CDR3 has 13 residues. Germline-derived CDR1 and CDR2 are ENHRY and SYGVKD. The CDR3 is CAISGPAGETQYF. As DNA, the CDR3 is TGTGCCATCAGTGGTCCGGCAGGGGAGACCCAGTACTTC.